Listed below are T cell receptor beta chains from one sample, sequenced in a study of hypomethylating agent response in myelodysplastic syndrome. Some clones are missing from TCRdb's copy, which holds only in-frame ones; the method was immunoSEQ multiplex PCR. This sample has 6,000 or so clones, with around 80% found just once. Source: bone marrow, taken before or after starting hypomethylating agent treatment for myelodysplastic syndrome (not recorded which). Every receptor here comes from a human donor with myelodysplastic syndrome. The CDR3 runs from the conserved cysteine through the conserved F or W. D genes are given only for firm matches. Clone sizes are given selectively: once, few, many, or a class where the clone is expanded.

clone_size	v_call	j_call	d_call	cdr3_aa	cdr3_nt
-	TRBV6-6	TRBJ2-7	TRBD2	CASGQRGYEQYF	TGTGCCAGCGGCCAGCGGGGCTACGAGCAGTACTTC
-	TRBV7-2	TRBJ2-3	TRBD2	CASSLVRGGRDTQYF	TGTGCCAGCAGCTTAGTACGGGGGGGTAGGGATACGCAGTATTTT
-	TRBV6-1	TRBJ1-3	-	CASRGLSGNTIYF	TGTGCCAGCCGGGGGCTCTCTGGAAACACCATATATTTT
-	TRBV5-4	TRBJ2-2	-	CASSLENGFGELFF	TGTGCCAGCAGCTTGGAAAACGGGTTCGGGGAGCTGTTTTTT
-	TRBV5-1	TRBJ2-5	-	CASSLKGSETQYF	TGCGCCAGCAGCTTGAAGGGATCGGAGACCCAGTACTTC
-	TRBV7-6	TRBJ2-6	-	CASSSRTGSGANVLTF	TGTGCCAGCAGCTCACGGACGGGCTCTGGGGCCAACGTCCTGACTTTC
few	TRBV7-6	TRBJ1-1	-	CASSLVFPAAMNTEAFF	TGTGCCAGCAGCTTAGTATTTCCAGCGGCGATGAACACTGAAGCTTTCTTT
-	TRBV5-1	TRBJ2-3	TRBD1	CASSLGTGRTDTQYF	TGCGCCAGCAGCTTGGGGACAGGGCGCACAGATACGCAGTATTTT
-	TRBV14	TRBJ2-3	TRBD2	CASSRNSGGTDTQYF	TGTGCCAGCAGCCGGAATAGCGGGGGCACAGATACGCAGTATTTT
-	TRBV19	TRBJ2-5	-	CASSHRSREETQYF	TGTGCCTCATCTCACAGGAGTAGGGAAGAGACCCAGTACTTC
-	TRBV6-1	TRBJ1-5	-	CASSEYIDQPQHF	TGTGCCAGCAGTGAATATATAGATCAGCCCCAGCATTTT
-	TRBV11-2	TRBJ1-2	-	CASSPSQQAANYGYTF	TGTGCCAGCAGCCCATCTCAGCAGGCTGCTAACTATGGCTACACCTTC
-	TRBV11-2	TRBJ2-5	-	CASSTPSLETQYF	TGTGCCAGCAGCACCCCCTCTCTGGAGACCCAGTACTTC
-	TRBV6-5	TRBJ2-1	TRBD2	CASSFAGGGRHEQFF	TGTGCCAGCAGTTTCGCTGGGGGGGGTCGCCATGAGCAGTTCTTC
-	TRBV11-2	TRBJ2-5	-	CASSAGVKGETQYF	TGTGCCAGCAGCGCAGGGGTGAAGGGAGAGACCCAGTACTTC
-	TRBV29-1	TRBJ2-4	-	CSVGHTNIQYF	TGCAGCGTTGGCCATACAAACATTCAGTACTTC
-	TRBV29-1	TRBJ1-3	-	CSVRWAGSGNTIYF	TGCAGCGTCCGATGGGCCGGCTCTGGAAACACCATATATTTT
few	TRBV7-8	TRBJ1-2	-	CASSLDIRSYGYTF	TGTGCCAGCAGCTTAGATATCAGGAGCTATGGCTACACCTTC
-	TRBV7-2	TRBJ2-7	TRBD2	CASSLTSGAYEQYF	TGTGCCAGCAGCTTGACTAGCGGGGCCTACGAGCAGTACTTC
-	TRBV5-1	TRBJ1-6	TRBD1	CASSRSGTENSPLHF	TGCGCCAGCAGCCGATCCGGGACAGAAAATTCACCCCTCCACTTT
few	TRBV20-1	TRBJ1-2	-	CSARDRDGYTF	TGCAGTGCTAGAGATCGAGATGGCTACACCTTC
once	TRBV27	TRBJ1-6	-	CASSSVDNSPLHF	TGTGCCAGCAGTTCCGTCGATAATTCACCCCTCCACTTT
-	TRBV5-1	TRBJ1-4	-	CASSVGFKNEKLFF	TGCGCCAGCAGCGTCGGATTCAAGAATGAAAAACTGTTTTTT
medium-sized	TRBV27	TRBJ2-7	TRBD2	CASSPGLGTSGYEQYF	TGTGCCAGCAGTCCAGGTCTCGGGACTAGCGGCTACGAGCAGTACTTC
-	TRBV7-3	TRBJ2-4	TRBD2	CASSPGLAGPKNIQYF	TGTGCCAGCAGCCCGGGACTAGCGGGACCCAAAAACATTCAGTACTTC
-	TRBV7-9	TRBJ1-4	TRBD1	CASSLATGGLFF	TGTGCCAGCAGCTTAGCGACAGGGGGGCTGTTTTTT
-	TRBV11-2	TRBJ1-4	-	CASSFQGGTNEKLFF	TGTGCCAGCAGCTTCCAGGGAGGAACTAATGAAAAACTGTTTTTT
-	TRBV7-2	TRBJ1-5	-	CASSSADGLHAQHF	TGTGCCAGCAGCTCCGCGGACGGCCTTCACGCCCAGCATTTT
few	TRBV10-3	TRBJ2-3	TRBD1	CAIRQGEDTQYF	TGTGCCATCAGACAGGGGGAGGATACGCAGTATTTT
-	TRBV6-1	TRBJ2-2	-	CASTMTNTGELFF	TGTGCCAGCACGATGACTAACACCGGGGAGCTGTTTTTT
-	TRBV7-9	TRBJ2-5	-	CASSLLRQFGGETQYF	TGTGCCAGCAGCTTATTGCGCCAGTTCGGAGGGGAGACCCAGTACTTC
-	TRBV5-1	TRBJ1-1	-	CASSLMDRGSEAFF	TGCGCCAGCAGCCTTATGGACAGAGGGTCGGAAGCTTTCTTT
-	TRBV4-2	TRBJ2-3	-	CASSQDTDTQYF	TGTGCCAGCAGCCAAGATACTGATACGCAGTATTTT
once	TRBV18	TRBJ1-1	-	CASSPPGSSNTEAFF	TGTGCCAGCTCACCACCCGGCAGCTCGAACACTGAAGCTTTCTTT
-	TRBV21-1	TRBJ1-5	-	CASSNQAMIYPGGNQPQHF	TGTGCCAGCAGCAATCAGGCTATGATCTACCCGGGGGGCAATCAGCCCCAGCATTTT
-	TRBV9	TRBJ2-2	TRBD1	CASSVEGTGTGELFF	TGTGCCAGCAGCGTAGAAGGGACAGGGACCGGGGAGCTGTTTTTT
-	TRBV30	TRBJ1-2	-	CAWRADGYTF	TGTGCCTGGCGGGCAGACGGCTACACCTTC
-	TRBV20-1	TRBJ2-1	-	CSATDFHEQFF	TGCAGTGCCACGGACTTTCATGAGCAGTTCTTC
-	TRBV5-1	TRBJ2-1	-	CASSLGTGGTDEQFF	TGCGCCAGCAGCTTGGGGACCGGCGGGACCGATGAGCAGTTCTTC
-	TRBV29-1	TRBJ1-1	TRBD1	CSVGTGASAEAFF	TGCAGCGTCGGAACAGGGGCTAGCGCTGAAGCTTTCTTT
-	TRBV5-1	TRBJ2-5	TRBD2	CASSPEVASGRETQYF	TGCGCCAGCAGCCCTGAGGTAGCTAGCGGGAGGGAGACCCAGTACTTC
-	TRBV6-4	TRBJ2-6	-	CASSPGANVLTF	TGTGCCAGCAGCCCTGGGGCCAACGTCCTGACTTTC
-	TRBV27	TRBJ2-2	TRBD1	CASSFKVGDRATGELFF	TGTGCCAGCAGTTTCAAAGTAGGAGACAGGGCAACCGGGGAGCTGTTTTTT
once	TRBV7-2	TRBJ2-2	-	CASSPAPTGELFF	TGTGCCAGCAGCCCGGCCCCGACCGGGGAGCTGTTTTTT
-	TRBV5-6	TRBJ2-5	TRBD1	CASSLPGQGTETQYF	TGTGCCAGCAGCTTGCCGGGACAGGGGACGGAGACCCAGTACTTC
-	TRBV9	TRBJ2-5	TRBD2	CASSTLPRLAGRETQYF	TGTGCCAGCAGCACTCTACCCCGACTAGCGGGACGAGAGACCCAGTACTTC